Here is one T cell receptor (beta chain) with its context. Generated by immunoSEQ multiplex PCR, the TCRdb table keeps only in-frame clones and is missing some. The sample shows over 90,000 clones, roughly 84% of them seen only once. The data belong to a study of blood T cell repertoires in COVID-19. The V gene's germline CDR1 is SGHTA and CDR2 FQGTGA. After removal of 7 bases from V and 0 bases from J, the junction contained 9 bases not matched to a gene. The CDR3 extends over 17 amino acids. The specimen was peripheral blood. This TCR came from a human donor in a cohort sampled during active COVID-19. The V gene is TRBV7-3, the J gene TRBJ2-6; 7 bases are a match to TRBD1. CDR3 sequence (DNA): TGTGCCAGCACGGGATCTGGGACAGCCTCTGGGGCCAACGTCCTGACTTTC. Protein sequence: CASTGSGTASGANVLTF.